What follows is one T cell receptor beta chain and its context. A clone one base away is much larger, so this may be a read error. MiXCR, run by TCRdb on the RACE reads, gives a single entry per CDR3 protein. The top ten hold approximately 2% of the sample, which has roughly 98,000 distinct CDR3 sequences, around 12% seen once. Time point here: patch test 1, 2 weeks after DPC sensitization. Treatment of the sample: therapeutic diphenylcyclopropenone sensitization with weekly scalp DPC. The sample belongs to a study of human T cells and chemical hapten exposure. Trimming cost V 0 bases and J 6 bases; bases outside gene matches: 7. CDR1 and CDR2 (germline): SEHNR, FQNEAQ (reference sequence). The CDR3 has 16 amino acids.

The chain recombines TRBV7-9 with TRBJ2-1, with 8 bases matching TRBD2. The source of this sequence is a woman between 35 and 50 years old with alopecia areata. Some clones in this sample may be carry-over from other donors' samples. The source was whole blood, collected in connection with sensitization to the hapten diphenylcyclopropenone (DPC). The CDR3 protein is CASSLAAGVAINEQFF. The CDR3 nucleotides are TGTGCCAGCAGCTTAGCAGCGGGAGTAGCGATCAATGAGCAGTTCTTC.